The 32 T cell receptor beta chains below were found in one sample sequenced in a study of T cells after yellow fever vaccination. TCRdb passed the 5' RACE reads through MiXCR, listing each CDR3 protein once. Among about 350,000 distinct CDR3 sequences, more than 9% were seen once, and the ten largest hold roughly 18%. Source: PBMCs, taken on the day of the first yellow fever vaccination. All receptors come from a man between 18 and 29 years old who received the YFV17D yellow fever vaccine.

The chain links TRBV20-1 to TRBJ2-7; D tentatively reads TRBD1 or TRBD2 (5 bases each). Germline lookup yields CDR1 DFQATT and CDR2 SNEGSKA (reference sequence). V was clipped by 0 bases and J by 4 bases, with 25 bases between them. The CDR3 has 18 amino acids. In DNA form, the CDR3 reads TGCAGTGCTAGAGACTCACAGGAACGGGACGGTTTACCTTACGAGCAGTACTTC. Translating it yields CSARDSQERDGLPYEQYF.

The CDR3 DNA reads as TGTGCCAGCAGCTTCCACAGAGCGATGAACACTGAAGCTTTCTTT. It yields the protein CASSFHRAMNTEAFF. V usage is TRBV7-9 and J usage is TRBJ1-1; D uncertain. Trimming pared 3 bases from V and 0 bases from J, leaving 11 bases between. CDR1 and CDR2 (germline): SEHNR, FQNEAQ (reference sequence). This CDR3 comprises 15 residues.

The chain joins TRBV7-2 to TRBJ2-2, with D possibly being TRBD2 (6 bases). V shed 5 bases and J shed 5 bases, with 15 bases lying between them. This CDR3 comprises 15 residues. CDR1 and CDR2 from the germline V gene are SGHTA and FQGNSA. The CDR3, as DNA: TGTGCCAGCAGCCGACCGGCGGGGCGGACCGGGGAGCTGTTTTTT. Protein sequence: CASSRPAGRTGELFF.

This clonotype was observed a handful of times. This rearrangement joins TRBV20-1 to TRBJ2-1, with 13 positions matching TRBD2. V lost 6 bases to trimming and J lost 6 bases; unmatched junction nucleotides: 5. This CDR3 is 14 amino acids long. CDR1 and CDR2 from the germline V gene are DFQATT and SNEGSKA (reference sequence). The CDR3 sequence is CSATLAGGLNEQFF. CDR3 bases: TGCAGTGCCACACTAGCGGGGGGGCTCAATGAGCAGTTCTTC.

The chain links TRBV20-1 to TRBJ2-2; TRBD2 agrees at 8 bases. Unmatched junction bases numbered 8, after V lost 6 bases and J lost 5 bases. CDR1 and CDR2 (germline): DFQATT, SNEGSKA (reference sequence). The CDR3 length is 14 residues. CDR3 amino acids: CSAQPGGPTGELFF. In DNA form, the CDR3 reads TGCAGTGCCCAGCCGGGGGGGCCTACCGGGGAGCTGTTTTTT.

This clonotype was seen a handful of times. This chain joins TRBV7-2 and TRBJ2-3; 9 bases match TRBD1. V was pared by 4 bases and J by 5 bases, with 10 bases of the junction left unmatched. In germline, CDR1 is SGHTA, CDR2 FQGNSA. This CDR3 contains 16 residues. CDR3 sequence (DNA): TGTGCCAGCAGCTCGGGGACAGGGATTAATGAAGATACGCAGTATTTT. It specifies CASSSGTGINEDTQYF.

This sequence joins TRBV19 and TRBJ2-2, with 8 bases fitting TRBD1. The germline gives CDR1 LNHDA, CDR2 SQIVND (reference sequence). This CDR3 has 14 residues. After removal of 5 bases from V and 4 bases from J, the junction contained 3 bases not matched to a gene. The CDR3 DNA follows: TGTGCCAGTAGTGCAGGGGGCTTCACCGGGGAGCTGTTTTTT. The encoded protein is CASSAGGFTGELFF.

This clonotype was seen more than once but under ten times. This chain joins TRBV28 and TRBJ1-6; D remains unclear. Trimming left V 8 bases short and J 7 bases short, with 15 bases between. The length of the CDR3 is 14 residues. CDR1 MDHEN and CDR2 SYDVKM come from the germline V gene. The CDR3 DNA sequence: TGTGCCAGCGGCACCGCTGGTAGCAATTCACCCCTCCACTTT. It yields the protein CASGTAGSNSPLHF.

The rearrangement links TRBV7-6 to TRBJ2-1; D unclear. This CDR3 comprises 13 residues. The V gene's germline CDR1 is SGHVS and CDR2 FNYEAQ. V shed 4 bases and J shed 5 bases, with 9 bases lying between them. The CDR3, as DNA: TGTGCCAGCAGCTCCGACCCTAACAATGAGCAGTTCTTC. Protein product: CASSSDPNNEQFF.

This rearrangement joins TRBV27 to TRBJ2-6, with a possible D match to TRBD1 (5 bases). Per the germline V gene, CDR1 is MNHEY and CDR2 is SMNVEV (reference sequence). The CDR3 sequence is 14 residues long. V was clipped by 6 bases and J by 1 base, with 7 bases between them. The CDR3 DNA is TGTGCCAGCAGACCAGGGTCTGGGGCCAACGTCCTGACTTTC. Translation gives CASRPGSGANVLTF.

The CDR3 DNA reads as TGCAGTGCTAGTTCGTCAGGGGTTCCCAACGTCCTGACTTTC. Residues: CSASSSGVPNVLTF. This rearrangement joins TRBV20-1 to TRBJ2-6, with D perhaps matching TRBD1 (6 bases). The length of the CDR3 is 14 residues. CDR1 is DFQATT, CDR2 SNEGSKA, per germline (reference sequence). V shed 3 bases and J shed 8 bases, with 14 bases lying between them.

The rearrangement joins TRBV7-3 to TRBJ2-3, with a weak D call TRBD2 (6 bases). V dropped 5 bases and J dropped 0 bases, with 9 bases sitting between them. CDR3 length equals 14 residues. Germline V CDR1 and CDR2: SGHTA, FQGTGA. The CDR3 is CASSGGISTDTQYF. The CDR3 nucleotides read TGTGCCAGCAGCGGGGGGATAAGCACAGATACGCAGTATTTT.

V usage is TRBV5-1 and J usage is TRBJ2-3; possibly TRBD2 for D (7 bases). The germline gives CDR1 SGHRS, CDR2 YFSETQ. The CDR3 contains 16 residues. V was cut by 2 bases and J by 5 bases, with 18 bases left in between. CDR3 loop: CASSLWGGAAEDTQYF. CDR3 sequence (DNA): TGCGCCAGCAGCTTATGGGGGGGGGCTGCGGAAGATACGCAGTATTTT. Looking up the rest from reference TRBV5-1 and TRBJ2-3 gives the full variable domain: KAGVTQTPRYLIKTRGQQVTLSCSPISGHRSVSWYQQTPGQGLQFLFEYFSETQRNKGNFPGRFSGRQFSNSRSEMNVSTLELGDSALYLCASSLWGGAAEDTQYFGPGTRLTVL.

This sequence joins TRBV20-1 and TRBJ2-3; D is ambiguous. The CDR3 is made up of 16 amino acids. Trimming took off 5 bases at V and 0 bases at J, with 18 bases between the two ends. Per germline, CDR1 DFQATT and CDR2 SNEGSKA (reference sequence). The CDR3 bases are TGCAGTGCTCAACCTATTGGACGGGCTAGCACAGATACGCAGTATTTT. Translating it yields CSAQPIGRASTDTQYF.

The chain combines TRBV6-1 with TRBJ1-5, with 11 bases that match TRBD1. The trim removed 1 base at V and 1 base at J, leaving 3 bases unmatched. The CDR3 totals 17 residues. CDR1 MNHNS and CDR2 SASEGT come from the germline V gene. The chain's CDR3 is CASSEVRTGGSNQPQHF. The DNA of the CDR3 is TGTGCCAGCAGTGAAGTGAGGACAGGGGGCAGCAATCAGCCCCAGCATTTT.

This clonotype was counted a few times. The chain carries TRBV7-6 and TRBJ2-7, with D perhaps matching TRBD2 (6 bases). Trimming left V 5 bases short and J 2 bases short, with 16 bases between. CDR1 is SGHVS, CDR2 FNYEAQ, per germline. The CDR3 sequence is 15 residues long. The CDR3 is CASSPGVGRAYEQYV. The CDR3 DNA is TGTGCCAGCAGCCCGGGGGTCGGAAGGGCCTACGAGCAGTACGTC.

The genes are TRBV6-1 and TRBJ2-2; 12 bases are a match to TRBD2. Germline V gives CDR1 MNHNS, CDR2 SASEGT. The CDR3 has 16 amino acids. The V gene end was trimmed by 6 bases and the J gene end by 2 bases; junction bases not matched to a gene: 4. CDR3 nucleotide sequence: TGTGCCAGCAGACGACTAGCGGGGGCCAACACCGGGGAGCTGTTTTTT. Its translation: CASRRLAGANTGELFF.

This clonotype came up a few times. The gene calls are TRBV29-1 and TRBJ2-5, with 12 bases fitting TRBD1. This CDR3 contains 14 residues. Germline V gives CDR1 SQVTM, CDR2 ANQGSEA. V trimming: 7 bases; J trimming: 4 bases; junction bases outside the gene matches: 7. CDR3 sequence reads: CSGTGTGGLETQYF. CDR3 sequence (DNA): TGCAGCGGCACCGGGACAGGGGGCCTAGAGACCCAGTACTTC.

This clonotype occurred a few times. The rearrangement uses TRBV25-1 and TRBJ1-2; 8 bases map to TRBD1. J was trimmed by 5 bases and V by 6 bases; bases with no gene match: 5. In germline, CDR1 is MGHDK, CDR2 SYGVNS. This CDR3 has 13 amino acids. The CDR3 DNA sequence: TGTGCCAGCAGCCAGACAGGGGAGTATGGCTACACCTTC. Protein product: CASSQTGEYGYTF.

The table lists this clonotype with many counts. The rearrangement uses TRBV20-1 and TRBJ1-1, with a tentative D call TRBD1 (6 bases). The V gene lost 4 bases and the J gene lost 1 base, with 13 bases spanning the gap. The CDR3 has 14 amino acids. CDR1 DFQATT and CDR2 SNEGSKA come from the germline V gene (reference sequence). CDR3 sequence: CSAIRQDTNTEAFF. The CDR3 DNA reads TGCAGTGCTATCAGACAGGACACGAACACTGAAGCTTTCTTT.

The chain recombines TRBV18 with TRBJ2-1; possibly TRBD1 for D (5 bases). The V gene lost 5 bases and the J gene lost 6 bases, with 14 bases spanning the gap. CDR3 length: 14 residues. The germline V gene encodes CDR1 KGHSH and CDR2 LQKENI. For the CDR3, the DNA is TGTGCCAGCTCATCCAGGGCAGCAGGCAATGAGCAGTTCTTC. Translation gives CASSSRAAGNEQFF. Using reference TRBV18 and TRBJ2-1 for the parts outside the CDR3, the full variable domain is NAGVMQNPRHLVRRRGQEARLRCSPMKGHSHVYWYRQLPEEGLKFMVYLQKENIIDESGMPKERFSAEFPKEGPSILRIQQVVRGDSAAYFCASSSRAAGNEQFFGPGTRLTVL.

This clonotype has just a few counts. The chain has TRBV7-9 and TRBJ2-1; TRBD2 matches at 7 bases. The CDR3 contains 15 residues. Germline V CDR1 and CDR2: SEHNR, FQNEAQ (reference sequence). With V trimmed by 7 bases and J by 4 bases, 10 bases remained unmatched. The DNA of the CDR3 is TGTGCCAGCACCCTCGTTGCTAGCGGATACAATGAGCAGTTCTTC. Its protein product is CASTLVASGYNEQFF.

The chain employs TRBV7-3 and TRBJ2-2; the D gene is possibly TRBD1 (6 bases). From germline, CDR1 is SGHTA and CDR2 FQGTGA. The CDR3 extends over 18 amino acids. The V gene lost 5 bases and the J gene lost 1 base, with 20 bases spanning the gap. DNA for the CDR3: TGTGCCAGCAGCCCAAAACCTTGGGACAACCGGAACACCGGGGAGCTGTTTTTT. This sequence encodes CASSPKPWDNRNTGELFF. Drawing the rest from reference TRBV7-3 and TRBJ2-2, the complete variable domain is GAGVSQTPSNKVTEKGKYVELRCDPISGHTALYWYRQSLGQGPEFLIYFQGTGAADDSGLPNDRFFAVRPEGSVSTLKIQRTERGDSAVYLCASSPKPWDNRNTGELFFGEGSRLTVL.

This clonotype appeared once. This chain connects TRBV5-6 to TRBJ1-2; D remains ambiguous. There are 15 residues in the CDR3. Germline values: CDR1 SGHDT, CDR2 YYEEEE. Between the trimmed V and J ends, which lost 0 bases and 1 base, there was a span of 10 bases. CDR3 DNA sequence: TGTGCCAGCAGCTTGGACACTTCGCTTAACTATGGCTACACCTTC. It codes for CASSLDTSLNYGYTF.

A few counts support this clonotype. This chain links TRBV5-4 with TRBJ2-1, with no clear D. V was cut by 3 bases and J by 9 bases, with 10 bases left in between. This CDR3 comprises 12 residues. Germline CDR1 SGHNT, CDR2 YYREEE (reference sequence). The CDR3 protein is CASSWSSAEQFF. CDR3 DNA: TGTGCCAGCAGCTGGTCTAGTGCTGAGCAGTTCTTC.

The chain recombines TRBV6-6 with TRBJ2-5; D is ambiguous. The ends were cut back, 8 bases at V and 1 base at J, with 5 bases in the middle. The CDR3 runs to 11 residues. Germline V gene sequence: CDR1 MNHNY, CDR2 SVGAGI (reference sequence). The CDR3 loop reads CASLFQETQYF. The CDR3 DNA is TGTGCCAGCCTCTTCCAAGAGACCCAGTACTTC.

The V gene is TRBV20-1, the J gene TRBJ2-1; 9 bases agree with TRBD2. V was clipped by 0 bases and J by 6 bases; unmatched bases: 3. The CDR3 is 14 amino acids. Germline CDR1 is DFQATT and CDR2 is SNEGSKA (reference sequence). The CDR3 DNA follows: TGCAGTGCTAGAGATGCGCGGGGGGGCAATGAGCAGTTCTTC. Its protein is CSARDARGGNEQFF.

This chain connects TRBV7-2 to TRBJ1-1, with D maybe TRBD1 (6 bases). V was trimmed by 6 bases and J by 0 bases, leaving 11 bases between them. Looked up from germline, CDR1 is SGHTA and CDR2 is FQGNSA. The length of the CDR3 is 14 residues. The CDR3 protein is CASRSDRLNTEAFF. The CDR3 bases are TGTGCCAGCAGATCTGACAGGCTGAACACTGAAGCTTTCTTT.

This CDR3 is CASSQVRPVAAFF. The CDR3 nucleotides read TGTGCCAGCAGCCAAGTCCGCCCGGTCGCAGCTTTCTTT. The V gene is TRBV14, the J gene TRBJ1-1; D not certain. The CDR3 runs 13 residues. V lost 1 base, J lost 10 bases, and 13 bases lay in between. Germline CDR1 SGHDN, CDR2 FVKESK. Supplemented by reference TRBV14 and TRBJ1-1, the full variable domain reads EAGVTQFPSHSVIEKGQTVTLRCDPISGHDNLYWYRRVMGKEIKFLLHFVKESKQDESGMPNNRFLAERTGGTYSTLKVQPAELEDSGVYFCASSQVRPVAAFFGQGTRLTVV.

The CDR3 DNA reads as TGTGCCAGCAGCGTGAGTAGCGTTCCCTCCTACAATGAGCAGTTCTTC. It encodes CASSVSSVPSYNEQFF. The chain has TRBV9 and TRBJ2-1; weak D call: TRBD2 (5 bases). Germline lookup yields CDR1 SGDLS and CDR2 YYNGEE. Trimming took 2 bases from V and 0 from J, leaving 12 bases between them. This CDR3 contains 16 residues.

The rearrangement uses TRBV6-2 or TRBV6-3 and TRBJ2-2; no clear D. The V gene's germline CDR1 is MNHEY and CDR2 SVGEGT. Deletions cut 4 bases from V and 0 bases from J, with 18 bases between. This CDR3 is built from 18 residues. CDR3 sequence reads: CASSSLPYRDPNTGELFF. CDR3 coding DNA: TGTGCCAGCAGTTCCCTCCCTTATCGCGACCCGAACACCGGGGAGCTGTTTTTT.

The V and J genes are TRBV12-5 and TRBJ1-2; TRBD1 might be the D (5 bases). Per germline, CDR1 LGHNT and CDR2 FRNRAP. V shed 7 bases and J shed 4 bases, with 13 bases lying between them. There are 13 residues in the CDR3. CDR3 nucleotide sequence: TGTGCTAGTGCGACCTGGAGGGGCTATGGCTACACCTTC. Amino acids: CASATWRGYGYTF.